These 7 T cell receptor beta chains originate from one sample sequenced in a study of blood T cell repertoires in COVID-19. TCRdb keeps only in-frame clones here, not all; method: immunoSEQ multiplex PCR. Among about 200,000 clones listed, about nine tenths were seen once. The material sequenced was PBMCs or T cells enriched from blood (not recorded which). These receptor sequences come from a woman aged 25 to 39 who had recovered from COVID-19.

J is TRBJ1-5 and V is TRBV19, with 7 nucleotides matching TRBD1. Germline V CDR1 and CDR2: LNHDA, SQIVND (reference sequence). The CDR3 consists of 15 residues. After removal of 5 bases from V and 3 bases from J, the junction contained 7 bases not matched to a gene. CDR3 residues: CASSPDRAPNQPQHF. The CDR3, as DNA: TGTGCCAGTAGTCCAGACAGGGCCCCCAATCAGCCCCAGCATTTT.

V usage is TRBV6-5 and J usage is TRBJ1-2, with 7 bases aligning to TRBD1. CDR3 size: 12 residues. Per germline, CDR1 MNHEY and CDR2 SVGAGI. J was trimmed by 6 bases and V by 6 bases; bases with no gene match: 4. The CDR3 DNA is TGTGCCAGCAGAAGTACAGGGGATGGCTACACCTTC. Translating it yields CASRSTGDGYTF.

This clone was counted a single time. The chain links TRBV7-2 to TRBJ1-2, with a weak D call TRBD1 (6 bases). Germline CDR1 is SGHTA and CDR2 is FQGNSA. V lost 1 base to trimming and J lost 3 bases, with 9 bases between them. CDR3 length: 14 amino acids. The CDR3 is CASSLDSGDYGYTF. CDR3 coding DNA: TGTGCCAGCAGCTTAGATTCAGGGGACTATGGCTACACCTTC. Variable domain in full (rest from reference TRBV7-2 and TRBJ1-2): GAGVSQSPSNKVTEKGKDVELRCDPISGHTALYWYRQSLGQGLEFLIYFQGNSAPDKSGLPSDRFSAERTGGSVSTLTIQRTQQEDSAVYLCASSLDSGDYGYTFGSGTRLTVV.

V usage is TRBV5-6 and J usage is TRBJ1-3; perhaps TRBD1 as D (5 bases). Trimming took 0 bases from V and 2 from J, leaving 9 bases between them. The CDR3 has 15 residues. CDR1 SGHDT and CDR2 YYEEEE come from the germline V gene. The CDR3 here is CASSLVTGPGNTIYF. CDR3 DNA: TGTGCCAGCAGCTTGGTCACAGGCCCTGGAAACACCATATATTTT.

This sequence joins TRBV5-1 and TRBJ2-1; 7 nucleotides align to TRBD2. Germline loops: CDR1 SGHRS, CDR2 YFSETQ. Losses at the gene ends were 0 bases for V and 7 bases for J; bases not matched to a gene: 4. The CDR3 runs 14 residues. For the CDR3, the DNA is TGCGCCAGCAGCTTGGCCGGGGGGTTGAATGAGCAGTTCTTC. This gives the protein CASSLAGGLNEQFF.

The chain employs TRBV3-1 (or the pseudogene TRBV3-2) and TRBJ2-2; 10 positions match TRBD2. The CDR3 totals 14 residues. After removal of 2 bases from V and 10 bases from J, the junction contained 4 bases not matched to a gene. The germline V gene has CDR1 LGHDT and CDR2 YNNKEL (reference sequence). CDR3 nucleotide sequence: TGTGCCAGCAGCCAACTAGCGGGGGTGGAGGAGCTGTTTTTT. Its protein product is CASSQLAGVEELFF.

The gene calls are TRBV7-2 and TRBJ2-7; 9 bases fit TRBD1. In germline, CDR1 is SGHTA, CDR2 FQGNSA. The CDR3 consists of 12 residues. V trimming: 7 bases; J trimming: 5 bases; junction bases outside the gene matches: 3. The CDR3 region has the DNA TGTGCCAGCAAACAGGGGGCGCACGAGCAGTACTTC. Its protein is CASKQGAHEQYF.